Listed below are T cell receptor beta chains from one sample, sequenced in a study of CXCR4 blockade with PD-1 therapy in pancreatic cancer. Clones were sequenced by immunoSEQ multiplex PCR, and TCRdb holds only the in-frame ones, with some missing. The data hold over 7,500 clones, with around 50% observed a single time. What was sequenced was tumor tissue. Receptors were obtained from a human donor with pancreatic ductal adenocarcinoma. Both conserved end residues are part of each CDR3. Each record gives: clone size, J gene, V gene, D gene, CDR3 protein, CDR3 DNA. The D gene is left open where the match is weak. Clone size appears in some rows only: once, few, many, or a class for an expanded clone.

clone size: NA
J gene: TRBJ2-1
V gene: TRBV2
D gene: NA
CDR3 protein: CASKGGKLGNEQFF
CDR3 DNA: TGTGCCAGCAAGGGCGGCAAACTGGGTAATGAGCAGTTCTTC

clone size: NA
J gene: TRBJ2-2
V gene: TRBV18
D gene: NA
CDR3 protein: CASSPPRTNTGELFF
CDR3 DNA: TGTGCCAGCTCACCACCTCGGACGAACACCGGGGAGCTGTTTTTT

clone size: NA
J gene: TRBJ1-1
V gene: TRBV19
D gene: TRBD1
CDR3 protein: CASSIWGQMNTEAFF
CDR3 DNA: TGTGCCAGTAGTATATGGGGACAGATGAACACTGAAGCTTTCTTT

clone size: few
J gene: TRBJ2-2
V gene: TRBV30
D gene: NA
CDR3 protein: CAWSSGQYTGELFF
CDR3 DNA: TGTGCCTGGAGTTCGGGGCAGTACACCGGGGAGCTGTTTTTT

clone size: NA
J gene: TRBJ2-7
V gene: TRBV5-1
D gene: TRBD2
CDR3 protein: CASSLAGGSSYEQYF
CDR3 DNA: TGCGCCAGCAGCTTGGCGGGGGGATCCTCCTACGAGCAGTACTTC

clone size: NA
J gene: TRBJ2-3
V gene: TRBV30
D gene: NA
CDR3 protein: CAWGLGGRTDTQYF
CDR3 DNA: TGTGCCTGGGGTCTAGGGGGACGCACAGATACGCAGTATTTT

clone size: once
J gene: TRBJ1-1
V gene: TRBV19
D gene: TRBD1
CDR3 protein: CASSTRRGHEDTEAFF
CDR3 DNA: TGTGCCAGTAGTACCCGCAGGGGGCATGAGGACACTGAAGCTTTCTTT

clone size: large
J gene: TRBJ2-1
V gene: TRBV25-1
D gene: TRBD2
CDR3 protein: CASSAEGRTSGDNEQFF
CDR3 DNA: TGTGCCAGCAGTGCCGAAGGAAGGACTAGCGGAGACAATGAGCAGTTCTTC

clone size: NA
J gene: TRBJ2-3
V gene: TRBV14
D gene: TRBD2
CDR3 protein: CASSHSMGLAGGTDTQYF
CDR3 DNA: TGTGCCAGCAGCCACTCAATGGGACTAGCGGGGGGAACAGATACGCAGTATTTT

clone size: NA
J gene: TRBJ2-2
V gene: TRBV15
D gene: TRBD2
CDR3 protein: CATSRGKDSAYTSGGAAGELFF
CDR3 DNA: TGTGCCACCAGCAGAGGCAAAGATAGCGCCTACACTAGCGGGGGGGCGGCCGGGGAGCTGTTTTTT

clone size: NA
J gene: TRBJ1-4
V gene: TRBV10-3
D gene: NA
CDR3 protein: CASEGATNEKLFF
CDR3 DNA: TGTGCCAGCGAGGGTGCAACTAATGAAAAACTGTTTTTT

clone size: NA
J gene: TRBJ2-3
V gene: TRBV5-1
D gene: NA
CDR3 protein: CASSPRPQGRDTQYF
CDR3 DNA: TGCGCCAGCAGCCCCAGACCGCAGGGCCGAGATACGCAGTATTTT

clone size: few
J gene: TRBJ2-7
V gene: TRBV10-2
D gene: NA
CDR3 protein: CASRRQGRPYEQYF
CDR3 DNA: TGCGCCAGCAGGAGGCAGGGGCGCCCCTACGAGCAGTACTTC

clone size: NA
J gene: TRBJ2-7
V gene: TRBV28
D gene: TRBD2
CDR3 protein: CATQVRGRSYEQYF
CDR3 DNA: TGTGCCACCCAGGTGCGCGGGAGGTCCTACGAGCAGTACTTC